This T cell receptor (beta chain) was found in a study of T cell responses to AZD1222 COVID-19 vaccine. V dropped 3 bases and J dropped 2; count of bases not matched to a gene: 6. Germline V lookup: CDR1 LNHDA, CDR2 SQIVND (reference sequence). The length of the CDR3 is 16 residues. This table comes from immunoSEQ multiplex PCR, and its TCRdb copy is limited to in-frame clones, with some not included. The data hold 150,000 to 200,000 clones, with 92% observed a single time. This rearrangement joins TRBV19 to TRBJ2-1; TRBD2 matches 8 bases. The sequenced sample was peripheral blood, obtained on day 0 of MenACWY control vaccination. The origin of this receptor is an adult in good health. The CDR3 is CASSIGGSGAYNEQFF. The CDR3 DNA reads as TGTGCCAGTAGTATTGGGGGTAGCGGGGCCTACAATGAGCAGTTCTTC.